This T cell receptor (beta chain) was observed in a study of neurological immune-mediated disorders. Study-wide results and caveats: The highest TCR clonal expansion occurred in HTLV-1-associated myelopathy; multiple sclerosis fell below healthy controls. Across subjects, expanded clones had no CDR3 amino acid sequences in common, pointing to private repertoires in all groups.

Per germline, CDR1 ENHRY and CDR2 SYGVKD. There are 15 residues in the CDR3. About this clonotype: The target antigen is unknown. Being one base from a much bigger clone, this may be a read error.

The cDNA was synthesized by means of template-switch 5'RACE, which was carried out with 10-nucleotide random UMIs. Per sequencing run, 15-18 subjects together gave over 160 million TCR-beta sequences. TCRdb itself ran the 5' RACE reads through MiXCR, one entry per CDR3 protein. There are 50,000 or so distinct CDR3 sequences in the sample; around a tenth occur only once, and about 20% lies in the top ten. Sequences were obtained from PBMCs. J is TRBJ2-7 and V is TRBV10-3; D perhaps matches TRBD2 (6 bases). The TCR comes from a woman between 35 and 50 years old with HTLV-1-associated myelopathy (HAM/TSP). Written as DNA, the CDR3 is TGTACCATCAGTCATATGGATAGCGGTCCGGGGGAGCAGTACTTC. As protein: CTISHMDSGPGEQYF.